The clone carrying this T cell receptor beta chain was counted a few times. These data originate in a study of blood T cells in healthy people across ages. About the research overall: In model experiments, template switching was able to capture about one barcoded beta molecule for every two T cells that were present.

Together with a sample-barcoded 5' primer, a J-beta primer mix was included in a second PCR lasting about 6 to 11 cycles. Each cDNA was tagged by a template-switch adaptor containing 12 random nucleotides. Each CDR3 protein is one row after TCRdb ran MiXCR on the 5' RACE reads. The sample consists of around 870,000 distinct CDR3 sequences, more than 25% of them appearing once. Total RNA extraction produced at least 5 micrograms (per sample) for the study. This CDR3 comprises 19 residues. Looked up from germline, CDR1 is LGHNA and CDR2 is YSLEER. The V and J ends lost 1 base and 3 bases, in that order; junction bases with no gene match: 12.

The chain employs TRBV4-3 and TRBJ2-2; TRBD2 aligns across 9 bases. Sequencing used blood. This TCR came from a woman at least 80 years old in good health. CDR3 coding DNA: TGCGCCAGCAGCCAAGCCTCCCAGGGTGCGGGGGGGTACACCGGGGAGCTGTTTTTT. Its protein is CASSQASQGAGGYTGELFF.